This TCR beta chain was recorded in a study of blood T cell repertoires in COVID-19. About the research overall: COVID-19 samples, acute and convalescent, were from the United States, Italy and Spain.

In the original analysis: Amplification with reference gene primers provided the estimates of nucleated cell counts. Using immunoSEQ multiplex PCR, the repertoire was profiled, and TCRdb retains in-frame clones only, with some absent. D and trimming were read from the DNA, whereas the V and J calls and clone size are those reported in that table. The table records 200,000 to 250,000 clones, just over 85% of them present only once. There are 18 residues in the CDR3. V gave up 5 bases and J gave up 1 base, with 18 bases separating them. Looked up from germline, CDR1 is SEHNR and CDR2 is FQNEAQ (reference sequence).

The J gene is TRBJ2-6, the V gene TRBV7-9; the D gene is possibly TRBD1 (6 bases). Sequencing was performed on peripheral blood. This clonotype was sampled from a man between 18 and 35 years old with active or convalescent COVID-19. The CDR3 bases are TGTGCCAGCAGCCAGCTCACAGGGTTGTCTTCTGGGGCCAACGTCCTGACTTTC. It codes for CASSQLTGLSSGANVLTF.